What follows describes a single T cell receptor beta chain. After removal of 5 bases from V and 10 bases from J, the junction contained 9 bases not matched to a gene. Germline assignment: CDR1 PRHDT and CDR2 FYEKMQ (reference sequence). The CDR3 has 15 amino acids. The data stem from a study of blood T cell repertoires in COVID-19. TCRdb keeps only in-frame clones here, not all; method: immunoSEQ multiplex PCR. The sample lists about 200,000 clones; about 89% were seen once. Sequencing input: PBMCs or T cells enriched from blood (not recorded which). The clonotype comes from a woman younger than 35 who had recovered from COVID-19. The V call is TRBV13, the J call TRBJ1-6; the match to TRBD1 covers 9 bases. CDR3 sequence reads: CASSRSGTGSSPLHF. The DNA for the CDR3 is TGTGCCAGCAGCCGCTCCGGGACAGGGAGCTCACCCCTCCACTTT.